The 8 T cell receptor beta chains below were found in one sample sequenced in a study of CD8 T cells in Susac syndrome (dated by TCRdb to about 2019). Library preparation was by the immunoSEQ multiplex PCR assay. RNA was extracted using the RNeasy kit, and about 0.5 to 1 ug of the RNA was reverse transcribed with random hexamers. TCRdb's own reprocessing of the public reads used fastp at Q25 and MiXCR and kept productive beta chains. When rows share a CDR3 protein, they turn into one entry using the most common DNA and genes. A total of 140,000 or so distinct CDR3 sequences appear in this sample, about 94% of them only once. Jointly, the top ten make up approximately 0.08% of the sample. Sequencing was done on a sample of CD4+ T cells from PBMCs. Receptors originate from a human donor with Susac syndrome.

J is TRBJ2-7 and V is TRBV3-1; 7 nucleotides align to TRBD2. The CDR3 contains 14 residues. Germline assignment: CDR1 LGHDT and CDR2 YNNKEL (reference sequence). The V segment lost 6 bases and the J segment 1 base; nucleotides outside the gene matches: 6. The CDR3 sequence: CASSLSGPSYEQYF. CDR3 in DNA: TGTGCCAGCAGTCTTAGCGGGCCGTCCTACGAGCAGTACTTC.

This chain connects TRBV3-1 to TRBJ1-4; no reliable D call. V lost 1 base, J lost 6 bases, and 9 bases lay in between. The length of the CDR3 is 14 residues. CDR1 is LGHDT and CDR2 is YNNKEL in the germline V gene (reference sequence). CDR3 DNA: TGTGCCAGCAGCCAAGGGGGAGTGCATGAAAAACTGTTTTTT. It yields the protein CASSQGGVHEKLFF.

This chain connects TRBV5-6 to TRBJ2-3; 7 nucleotides line up with TRBD1. This CDR3 comprises 16 residues. Germline lookup yields CDR1 SGHDT and CDR2 YYEEEE. V lost 1 base and J lost 8; bases outside the gene matches: 13. Here the CDR3 DNA reads TGTGCCAGCAGCTTGACGTCAGGGGGAGCACAGGGTACGCAGTATTTT. Its translation: CASSLTSGGAQGTQYF.

The V and J genes are TRBV2 and TRBJ2-7; 8 positions match TRBD2. CDR3 length equals 14 residues. Trimming cost V 7 bases and J 3 bases; bases outside gene matches: 8. Germline CDR1 SNHLY, CDR2 FYNNEI. CDR3 coding DNA: TGTGCCAGCATCGGCGGGGGGATCCGCTACGAGCAGTACTTC. This encodes CASIGGGIRYEQYF.

This clonotype was counted only a few times. In DNA, the CDR3 is TGTGCCAGCAGCTTAGAGGTCCAAGAGACCCAGTACTTC. Translation gives CASSLEVQETQYF. V usage is TRBV7-2 and J usage is TRBJ2-5; D not resolved. The ends were cut back, 1 base at V and 1 base at J, with 4 bases in the middle. The length of the CDR3 is 13 residues. In germline, CDR1 is SGHTA, CDR2 FQGNSA.

The chain links TRBV3-1 to TRBJ2-7; D perhaps matches TRBD2 (6 bases). The V gene lost 2 bases and the J gene lost 2 bases, with 7 bases spanning the gap. CDR1 is LGHDT, CDR2 YNNKEL, per germline (reference sequence). The CDR3 contains 13 residues. The CDR3 coding sequence is TGTGCCAGCAGCCAATGGGGGGCCTACGAGCAGTACTTC. Residues: CASSQWGAYEQYF.

This rearrangement joins TRBV4-1 to TRBJ2-1; 10 bases fit TRBD2. CDR3 size: 16 residues. V lost 3 bases and J lost 3; bases outside the gene matches: 5. The germline gives CDR1 MGHRA, CDR2 YSYEKL. This chain's CDR3 is CASSQPLAGVYNEQFF. CDR3 sequence (DNA): TGCGCCAGCAGCCAGCCCCTAGCGGGAGTCTACAATGAGCAGTTCTTC.

This sequence joins TRBV18 and TRBJ2-7; D perhaps matches TRBD1 (6 bases). The CDR3 loop spans 13 amino acids. V lost 5 bases to trimming and J lost 5 bases, with 13 bases between them. Per the germline V gene, CDR1 is KGHSH and CDR2 is LQKENI. The CDR3 sequence: CASSTTGNHEQYF. The CDR3 DNA is TGTGCCAGCTCAACCACAGGGAACCACGAGCAGTACTTC.